This T cell receptor (beta chain) was sequenced in a study of T cells after posttransplantation cyclophosphamide. Study-level points and caveats: TRB overlap between skin or GI tissue T cells and blood was limited. Recipient CMV seropositivity and CMV reactivation strongly tracked TRB clonality.

The CDR3 totals 15 residues. In germline, CDR1 is SGHRS, CDR2 YFSETQ. The trim removed 0 bases at V and 9 bases at J, leaving 8 bases unmatched. At least ten counts were recorded for this clone. The antigen is unknown. TCRdb's table, derived via immunoSEQ multiplex PCR, lists solely in-frame clones and lacks some. This sample carries about 39,000 clones and no singletons, and approximately 4.5% goes to the top ten. The source of this sequence is a woman between 50 and 59 years old in good health and a related stem cell transplant donor. The chain recombines TRBV5-1 with TRBJ2-1; 8 bases fit TRBD2. The sequencing sample was made of PBMCs. The CDR3 spells CASSLAPGGQGEQFF. The CDR3 bases are TGCGCCAGCAGCTTGGCGCCGGGGGGGCAAGGTGAGCAGTTCTTC.